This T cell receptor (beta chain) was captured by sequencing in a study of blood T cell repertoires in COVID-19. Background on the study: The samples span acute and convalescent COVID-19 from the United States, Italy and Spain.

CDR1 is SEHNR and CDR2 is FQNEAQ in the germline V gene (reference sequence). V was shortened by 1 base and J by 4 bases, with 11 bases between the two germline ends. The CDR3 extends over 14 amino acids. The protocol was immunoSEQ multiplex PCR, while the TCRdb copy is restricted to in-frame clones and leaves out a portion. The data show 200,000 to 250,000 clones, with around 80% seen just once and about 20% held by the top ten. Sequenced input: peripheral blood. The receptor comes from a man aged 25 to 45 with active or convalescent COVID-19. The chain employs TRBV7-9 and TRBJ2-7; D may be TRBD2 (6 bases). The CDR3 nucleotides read TGTGCCAGCAGCTTAGTAGGGCGGGAATACGAGCAGTACTTC. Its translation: CASSLVGREYEQYF. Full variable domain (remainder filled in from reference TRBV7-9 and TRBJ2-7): DTGVSQNPRHKITKRGQNVTFRCDPISEHNRLYWYRQTLGQGPEFLTYFQNEAQLEKSRLLSDRFSAERPKGSFSTLEIQRTEQGDSAMYLCASSLVGREYEQYFGPGTRLTVT.